The entry below describes one T cell receptor (beta chain). There is no known antigen for this receptor. The conserved phenylalanine or tryptophan is not found at the CDR3 terminus, so this likely reflects a read error. The library was prepared using 5' RACE. Sequencing instrument: Illumina HiSeq 2500. A second roughly 6 to 12 cycle PCR used a sample-barcoded 5' primer and a J-beta primer mix. Each TCR beta cDNA molecule received a unique molecular identifier from a template-switch 5' adaptor carrying 12 random nucleotides. Each sample yielded at least 3 million CDR3-containing paired-end reads. The Mint cDNA synthesis kit, primed by a TRBC-specific oligonucleotide, was used to synthesize first-strand cDNA from all RNA. Following uracil-DNA glycosylase treatment, all cDNA underwent a first 18-cycle PCR with the universal primers M1SS and BC2_uni_R. In the paper's pipeline: Normalization of each sample was performed by random selection of 1 million high-quality reads, each carrying a distinct molecular identifier. Instead of being binned into consensus sequences, reads that shared molecular identifiers were thrown out. CDR3 identification, clonotype clustering and error correction used MiTCR with a Q25 quality threshold and the strictest error-elimination algorithm. Lower-bound total TCR beta diversity was estimated with a nonparametric unseen species model using Euler transformation. In-frame beta chains were kept once TCRdb had trimmed the public reads at Q25 with fastp and called clones with MiXCR. When rows share a CDR3 protein, they turn into one entry using the most common DNA and genes. What appears here as the V and J calls and clone size reflects TCRdb's work, not the paper's. Here the sample has 550,000 to 800,000 distinct CDR3 sequences; about 32% occur a single time. The top ten clonotypes cover 15% of the sample.

The data stem from a study of blood T cells in healthy people across ages (dated by TCRdb to the mid-2010s). About the investigation overall: In model experiments, template switching captured about one uniquely barcoded TCR beta cDNA molecule for every two T cells. For two donors (one aged 18 to 29 and one aged 80 or older), the study analyzed two additional independent replicas of 1 million unique cDNA reads from the same blood draw. To avoid experimental bias, donors of different ages were spread randomly across the sequencing lanes. Age-related changes in TCR beta repertoire diversity were measured in the study by deep sequencing normalized with unique cDNA molecular identifiers. The donors were split into four age groups: young (average 16 years), middle-aged (roughly 42), aged (approximately 60) and long-lived (approximately 80).

The CDR3 length equals 14 residues, ends included. This entry keeps only the CDR3 DNA: 42 bases, framed from base 1. Sequences SGHKS (CDR1) and YYEKEE (CDR2) are obtained from the germline V gene (reference sequence). Results the study describes overall, beyond this receptor: Conclusive comparison of naive and antigen-experienced compartments was prevented by the profiling of bulk unsorted PBMCs. A strong correlation was found between observed TCR beta diversity and the percentage of naive T cells measured by flow cytometry. Estimates of total diversity from one million sequenced T cells were regarded as lower bounds and underestimates. Donor CMV infection status was unknown, potentially confounding age-related changes in expanded clonotypes. Observed TCR beta diversity per million T cells fell roughly linearly with age, and a significant reduction was already apparent by age approximately 41. Compared with the aged group, the long-lived group had more naive CD4+ T cells, fewer expanded clones and increased TCR diversity, a pattern suggesting age selection.

The approximately 39 donors, aged about 6 to 95 years, were systemically healthy Caucasian individuals from Russia. Each donor gave ten milliliters of peripheral blood, drawn into EDTA-treated Vacutainer tubes. PBMCs were isolated by Ficoll-Paque density-gradient centrifugation, with at least 6.5 million obtained per sample. Total RNA was extracted from PBMCs with Trizol reagent, with at least 6 micrograms obtained per sample. Naive CD45RAhigh/CD27high T cell percentages were measured by flow cytometry on a PBMC aliquot from every donor. Sequenced input: blood. This receptor was obtained from a woman of 80 years or more in good health. Donor details come from another sample of the same person, matched by shared clones. The chain links TRBV5-5 with TRBJ2-7, with 7 middle bases fitting TRBD1. The nucleotide sequence reads TGTGCCAGCAGGGCCCGGGACAGCTCCTACGAACAGTACTAC. Its product reads: CASRARDSSYEQYY.